This T cell receptor (beta chain) appears in the sequencing data of a study of cytomegalovirus exposure and HLA in healthy donors listed by TCRdb under 2017. The study in broad terms: An earlier analysis of some 600 of the donors reported about 280 Gb of sequence data and 90 million to 120 million unique TCR beta sequences obtained from approximately 180 million T cells. The study aimed to test whether signatures of past pathogen exposure could be identified by cataloging public T cell receptors. Donor age, sex, ethnicity and CMV serostatus were compiled together with the repertoire data. Every discovery cohort repertoire had been produced on one sequencing platform. Roughly five DR-DQ haplotypes were treated as single units for association and clustering because of strong linkage in the cohort. High-throughput TCR immunosequencing, statistical association of individual TCRs with disease status, and machine learning were combined to predict cytomegalovirus infection status. The genetic ancestry cluster associated with self-reported Caucasian donors included 81% of the roughly 380 genotyped donors. An early release covering some 640 HLA-typed donors comprised approximately 290 gigabases of sequencing data and about 90 million unique TCR sequences. The later analysis used no new phenotypic data to find candidate immune exposures, relying instead on TCR beta sequences and their occurrence across donors. Typing coverage varied by locus: roughly 629-640 donors for A, B, C, DRB1 and DQB1; 522 for DQA1; about 570 for DPA1; 400 to 480 for DPB1. On average, about 240,000 unique TCR beta nucleotide sequences were sequenced per donor among several hundred genotyped donors of the cohort, with about 19% of those sequences being non-productive. In a later genetic analysis, genome-wide SNP genotypes for about three fifths of the roughly 670 donors were used, and that subset was treated as a discovery cohort. To decide whether each TCR beta V gene segment behaved as functional or pseudogenic, an earlier analysis of fewer than 750 of the donors relied on high-throughput TCR beta sequencing. Besides the first cohort of roughly 640 subjects, a separate validation cohort made up of roughly 120 different subjects was used. Class I and class II HLA loci were covered by the typing at four-digit resolution. The study used immunosequencing to profile the T cell repertoires of approximately 640 subjects and linked those repertoires to cytomegalovirus serostatus. To study patterns of TCR occurrence, a later analysis re-analyzed previously published TCR beta repertoires from under 750 donors and added high-resolution HLA genotyping.

Ends trimmed: V by 6 bases, J by 0 bases; bases unmatched to a gene: 3. From the cysteine through the phenylalanine, the CDR3 covers 14 amino acids. Just the 42-base CDR3 DNA is kept, in frame starting at base 1. The germline V gene (reference sequence) sets CDR1 to MNHEY and CDR2 to SMNVEV. Of note for this clone: This clone's antigen is unknown. Base qualities were left out, and no much larger clone turns up one base away.

Library prep was done by the immunoSEQ multiplex PCR assay. A mixture of 60 forward primers for TCR Vbeta segments and 13 reverse primers for TCR Jbeta segments was used in the multiplex PCR. The CDR3 region of rearranged TCR beta genes was amplified from genomic DNA by a multiplex PCR assay. The Illumina HiSeq System was used to sequence the amplified TCR beta libraries as 87-base-pair reads. The authors' pipeline ran thus. In a later analysis, tens of millions of unique TCR beta chains were counted across the 666 repertoires, and roughly 10 million of these chains were shared by at least two donors. A nearest-neighbor algorithm error-corrected the raw reads and collapsed the reads into unique sequences, merging closely related sequences to remove PCR and sequencing errors. CDR3 sequences were aligned to IMGT reference sequences to assign V, D and J gene segments. For a sequence to be retained, at least a six-nucleotide match to both a V gene segment and a J gene segment was required. Rearrangements were classified as productive when the CDR3 lacked stop codons and remained in frame with V and J, and all other rearrangements were classified as non-productive. CDR3 was defined by IMGT convention, running from the second conserved V-encoded cysteine to the conserved J-encoded phenylalanine. Sequences without an unambiguous match to a single V gene segment were excluded from the earlier analysis of 450 to 650 of the donors. In an earlier analysis of approximately 610 of the donors, V segments were called functional above 56.7% productive rearrangements and were called segregating when the between-donor standard deviation exceeded 5%. A statistical classification framework was built for diagnosing cytomegalovirus status from the catalog of TCR beta chain sequences. In a later analysis, V and J genes were assigned by comparing TCR nucleotide sequences against IMGT/GENE-DB human TR gene sequences. In a later analysis, CDR3 sequences and most-parsimonious VDJ recombination scenarios were assigned using the TCRdist pipeline. In a later analysis, each TCR beta chain was defined by its CDR3 amino acid sequence together with its V-gene family, and reads without a unique V-gene family were excluded. In a later analysis, some 600 highly shared, low-generation-probability nucleotide sequences were removed to address suspected cross-contamination and a sequencing artifact. For each public chain, a later analysis derived a clonal expansion index from normalized ranks of inferred template counts within each repertoire. A later analysis computed generation probabilities with a VDJ recombination model fitted to out-of-frame rearrangements, and checked the results against IGoR. In a later analysis, hypergeometric tests were used to score TCR-TCR, TCR-HLA and TCR-CMV co-occurrence, with a repertoire-size bias correction applied to TCR pairs. False discovery rates were estimated in a later analysis by permuting HLA or CMV assignments 20 times. In a later analysis, co-occurring TCRs were grouped using DBSCAN, with TCRdist sequence similarity added in when clustering inside HLA-allele-positive subsets. For co-occurrence clustering, repertoires with fewer than 30,000 or more than 120,000 public chains were excluded, along with roughly 5 repertoires with anomalous nucleotide sharing. This is the immuneACCESS table as TCRdb keeps it, with only in-frame sequences that have V and J called. A part of the clones is gone; compared with another copy, unresolved V genes explain less than half, and the rest is unexplained. From that table come the V and J calls and clone size; the DNA was used to work out D and trimming. The sample has roughly 160,000 clones on record, just under 80% of them singletons. The ten largest clones represent approximately 1.3% of the sample.

The cohort comprised some 730 healthy bone marrow donors. At the time of sampling, every cohort member was nominally healthy, though immune exposures that went unrecorded were likely present. The donor tested CMV seronegative and was one of the 352 seronegative cohort members. A peripheral blood sample was provided by each donor, and peripheral blood mononuclear cells were used for TCR beta sequencing. Genomic DNA extraction from the blood cell samples was performed with the Qiagen DNeasy Blood Extraction Kit. Summary of the overall study and its limitations: A later analysis found that HLA-associated TCR beta chains were more clonally expanded and had lower generation probabilities than equally common non-associated chains. The classifier was reported to diagnose cytomegalovirus status with high specificity and sensitivity in both the original and validation cohorts. According to a later analysis, TCR association rates differed among HLA loci, with DRB1 alleles showing the most associated TCRs and HLA-C alleles showing the fewest. Most TCR sequences were seen in very few donors, while some public TCRs were found in many individuals. Most CMV-associated TCR beta chains appeared to be HLA-restricted in a later analysis, and the HLA associations seemed to be driven largely by CMV exposure. A total of fewer than 200 TCR beta chains were listed by the study as associated with cytomegalovirus. In this cohort, only TCR beta chains were sequenced, and detectable features were limited by the absence of alpha or paired-chain data. Because some donors lacked HLA typing at each locus, the association tests relied only on the typed subset. A later analysis reported that several top co-occurrence clusters appeared linked to parvovirus B19, influenza, CMV and Epstein-Barr virus. When HLA alleles, especially DR and DQ, strongly co-occurred, TCR associations were difficult to assign to individual alleles. A further reported finding was that TCR beta sequences accurately predicted the HLA-A and HLA-B alleles for most subjects in the first cohort. A few of the identified cytomegalovirus-associated TCR beta chains were confirmed in vitro to be specific for cytomegalovirus antigens. In a later analysis, more than 15,000 TCR beta sequences were associated with specific HLA alleles at a false discovery rate of 0.05. The earlier analysis of 587 of the donors excluded roughly 17 rarely observed V segments, including chromosome 9 orphons, because counts were too low. Compared with the approximately 600-donor mean, donors in an Asian-associated ancestry cluster had fewer N-insertions in productive TCRs, according to a later genetic analysis. The presence/absence analyses assumed that sequencing depth was roughly uniform across donors, and that assumption may not be true. A cluster of highly shared sequence variants was judged likely to be a technical artifact of the sequencing pipeline. Linkage disequilibrium might explain the correlated functional status among segregating V segments, but an unknown experimental factor could not be excluded. V-gene and J-gene trimming of TCR beta chains was associated with a missense DCLRE1C variant in a later genetic analysis, and the association was replicated in an independent cohort. Broadly in line with IMGT annotations, most TCR beta V segments showed up in productive rearrangements about 87% or about 30% of the time in an earlier analysis of several hundred of the donors. According to the authors, the approach could potentially be generalized to other disease states and immunological phenotypes. Some IMGT-functional V segments, including TRBV6-2 and TRBV6-3, could not be told apart with the 87-base-pair reads, so those segments were excluded. Immune exposure information for the cohort was limited to CMV serostatus.

The sequence derives from a man aged 30-40 years in good health and CMV-seronegative. The chain is encoded by TRBV27 joined to TRBJ1-2, with 8 central nucleotides matching TRBD1. Sequencing used PBMCs. The DNA is TGTGCCAGCAGGTGGACAGGGTCTAACTATGGCTACACCTTC. The translation is CASRWTGSNYGYTF.